This T cell receptor (beta chain) was observed in a study of Graves' ophthalmopathy and Graves' hyperthyroidism. The germline V gene encodes CDR1 WNHNN and CDR2 SYGVQD (reference sequence). V was shortened by 8 bases and J by 2 bases, with 9 bases between the two germline ends. The CDR3 length is 13 residues. RNA transcripts served as template for amplifying TCR beta CDR3 sequences. Second-round multiplex PCR followed a first-round RT-PCR using HTBI primers. TCRdb processed the multiplex PCR reads anew with MiXCR; each CDR3 protein has one entry. This table has fewer than 600,000 distinct CDR3 sequences, 14% appearing once. Having ophthalmopathy, the donors showed moderate-to-severe activity, CAS ≥3 and NOSPECS ≥4, with disease lasting under 3 months. If patients had other autoimmune diseases, uncontrolled infections, pregnancy or lactation, they were excluded. Patients were diagnosed from clinical symptoms, serum thyroxine, TRAb, thyroid ultrasound and orbital computed tomography. PBMCs were density-gradient isolated from about 9.6 ml fresh blood.

Input material: blood. The TCR was taken from a woman in her twenties or thirties with Graves' ophthalmopathy. The gene calls are TRBV10-1 and TRBJ2-2, with D maybe TRBD1 (5 bases). The CDR3 is CASGDRNTGELFF. CDR3 sequence (DNA): TGCGCCAGCGGCGACAGAAACACCGGGGAGCTGTTTTTT.